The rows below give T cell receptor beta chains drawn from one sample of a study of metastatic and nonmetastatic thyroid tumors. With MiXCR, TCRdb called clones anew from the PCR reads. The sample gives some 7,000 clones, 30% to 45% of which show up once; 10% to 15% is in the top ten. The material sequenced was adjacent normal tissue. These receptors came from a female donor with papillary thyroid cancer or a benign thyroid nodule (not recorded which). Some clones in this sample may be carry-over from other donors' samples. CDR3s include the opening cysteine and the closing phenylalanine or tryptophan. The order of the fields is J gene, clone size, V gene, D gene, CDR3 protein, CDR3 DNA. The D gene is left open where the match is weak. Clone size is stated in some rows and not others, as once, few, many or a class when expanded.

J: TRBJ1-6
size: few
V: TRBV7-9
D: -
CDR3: CASSFDTRTLHF
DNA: TGTGCCAGCAGCTTTGATACTCGAACCCTCCACTTT

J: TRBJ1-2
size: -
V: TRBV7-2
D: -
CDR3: CASSLASTGSLEGYTF
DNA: TGTGCCAGCAGCTTAGCGTCGACAGGATCGCTGGAGGGCTACACCTTC

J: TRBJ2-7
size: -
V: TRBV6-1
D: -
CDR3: CASSSQTGPYEQYF
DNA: TGTGCCAGCAGTTCCCAGACGGGGCCCTACGAGCAGTACTTC

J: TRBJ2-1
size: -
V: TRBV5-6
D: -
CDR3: CASSYNYNEQFF
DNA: TGTGCCAGCAGCTACAACTACAATGAGCAGTTCTTC

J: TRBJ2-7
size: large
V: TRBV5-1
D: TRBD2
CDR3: CASSPGLAGAEQYF
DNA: TGCGCCAGCAGCCCGGGACTAGCGGGGGCCGAGCAGTACTTC

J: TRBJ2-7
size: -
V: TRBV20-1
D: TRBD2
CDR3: CSARDYSGSSYEQYF
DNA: TGCAGTGCTAGAGATTATAGCGGGAGCTCCTACGAGCAGTACTTC

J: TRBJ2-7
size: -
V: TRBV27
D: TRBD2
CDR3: CASSPVGGAYEQYF
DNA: TGTGCCAGCAGTCCGGTGGGGGGGGCCTACGAGCAGTACTTC

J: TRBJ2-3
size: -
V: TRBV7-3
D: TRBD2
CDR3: CASSPTGRATDTQYF
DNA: TGTGCCAGCAGCCCAACGGGGAGGGCGACAGATACGCAGTATTTT

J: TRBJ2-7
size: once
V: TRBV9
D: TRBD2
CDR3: CASSVGGGRVYEQYF
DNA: TGTGCCAGCAGCGTAGGTGGTGGGAGGGTCTACGAGCAGTACTTC

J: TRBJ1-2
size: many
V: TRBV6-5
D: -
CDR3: CASSYPRGNGYTF
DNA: TGTGCCAGCAGTTACCCCAGGGGTAATGGCTACACCTTC

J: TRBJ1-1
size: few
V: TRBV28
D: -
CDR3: CASTAWENTEAFF
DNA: TGTGCCAGCACCGCTTGGGAGAACACTGAAGCTTTCTTT

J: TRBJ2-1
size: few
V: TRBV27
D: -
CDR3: CASSLSGDNEQFF
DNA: TGTGCCAGCAGTTTATCGGGCGACAATGAGCAGTTCTTC

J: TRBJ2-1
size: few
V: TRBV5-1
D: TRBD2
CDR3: CASSPSGLGLGNEQFF
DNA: TGCGCCAGCAGCCCATCGGGACTAGGTTTGGGTAATGAGCAGTTCTTC

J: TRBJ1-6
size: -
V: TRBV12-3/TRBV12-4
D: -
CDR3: CATTRARGNSPLHF
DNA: TGTGCCACCACCAGGGCCAGGGGTAATTCACCCCTCCACTTT

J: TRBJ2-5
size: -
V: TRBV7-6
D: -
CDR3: CASSLGAGNMETQYF
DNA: TGTGCCAGCAGCTTAGGGGCAGGGAATATGGAGACCCAGTACTTC

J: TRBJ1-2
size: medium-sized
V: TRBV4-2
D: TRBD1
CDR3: CASSQGRQGYGYTF
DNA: TGTGCCAGCAGCCAAGGAAGACAGGGGTATGGCTACACCTTC

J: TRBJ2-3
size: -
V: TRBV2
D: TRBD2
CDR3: CASSEGLAGADTQYF
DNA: TGTGCCAGCAGTGAAGGACTAGCGGGCGCTGATACGCAGTATTTT

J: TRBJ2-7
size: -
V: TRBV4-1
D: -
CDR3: CASSPRDGGYEQYF
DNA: TGCGCCAGCAGCCCCCGGGACGGCGGCTACGAGCAGTACTTC

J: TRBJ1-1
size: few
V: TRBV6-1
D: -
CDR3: CASIKGGTEAFF
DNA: TGTGCCAGTATTAAAGGGGGCACTGAAGCTTTCTTT

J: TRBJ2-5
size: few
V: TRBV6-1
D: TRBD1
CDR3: CASSGTGQARPSQETQYF
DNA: TGTGCCAGCAGTGGTACCGGACAGGCGAGGCCCAGTCAAGAGACCCAGTACTTC

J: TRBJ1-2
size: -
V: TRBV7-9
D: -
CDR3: CASIPTSANYGYTF
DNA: TGTGCCAGCATCCCGACATCAGCTAACTATGGCTACACCTTC

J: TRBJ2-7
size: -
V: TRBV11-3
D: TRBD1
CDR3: CASSLGQGAKNEQYF
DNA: TGTGCCAGCAGCTTAGGGCAGGGGGCGAAAAACGAGCAGTACTTC

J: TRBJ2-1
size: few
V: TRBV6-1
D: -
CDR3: CATVSYNEQFF
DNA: TGTGCCACCGTCTCCTACAATGAGCAGTTCTTC

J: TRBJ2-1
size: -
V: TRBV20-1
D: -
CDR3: CSAARAGAEVQFF
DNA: TGCAGTGCCGCCAGGGCAGGGGCCGAGGTACAGTTCTTC

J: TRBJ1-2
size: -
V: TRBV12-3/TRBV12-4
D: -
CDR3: CASSHSTGLGYGYTF
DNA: TGTGCCAGCAGTCACTCTACAGGGTTAGGTTATGGCTACACCTTC

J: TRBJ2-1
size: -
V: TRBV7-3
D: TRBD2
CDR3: CASSLRGGLAGVEQFF
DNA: TGTGCCAGTAGCCTAAGGGGGGGACTAGCGGGAGTGGAGCAGTTCTTC

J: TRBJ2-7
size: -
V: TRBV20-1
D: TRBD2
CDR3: CSAIPRTSGLYEQYF
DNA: TGCAGTGCTATCCCCCGGACTAGCGGTCTCTACGAGCAGTACTTC

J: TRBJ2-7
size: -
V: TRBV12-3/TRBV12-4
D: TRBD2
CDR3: CASSRGGSGTWEQYF
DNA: TGTGCCAGCAGCCGCGGCGGTAGCGGGACCTGGGAGCAGTACTTC

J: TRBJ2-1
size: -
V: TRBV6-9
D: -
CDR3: CASSYQGNEQFF
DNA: TGTGCCAGCAGTTATCAGGGAAATGAGCAGTTCTTC